This T cell receptor (beta chain) was found in a study of blood T cell repertoires in COVID-19. Trimming cost V 1 base and J 1 base, with 14 bases left between them. Per the germline V gene, CDR1 is SGDLS and CDR2 is YYNGEE. There are 16 residues in the CDR3. A Seattle source enrolled patients during active infection and followed them longitudinally. Authors' analysis steps: Using reference gene primer amplification, nucleated cell counts were estimated. The data were produced by immunoSEQ multiplex PCR, yet TCRdb's version contains in-frame clones alone and is incomplete. D and trimming were read from the DNA, whereas the V and J calls and clone size are those reported in that table. The profile shows approximately 480,000 clones, about 91% of them singletons.

This TCR came from a man aged 18 to 29 with COVID-19, enrolled during active disease. V gene TRBV9 combines with J gene TRBJ2-5, with D possibly being TRBD1 (6 bases). Sequencing input: peripheral blood. CDR3 in DNA: TGTGCCAGCAGCGTACCCCACAGGGATTCCCAAGAGACCCAGTACTTC. Encoded protein: CASSVPHRDSQETQYF. Drawing the rest from reference TRBV9 and TRBJ2-5, the complete variable domain is DSGVTQTPKHLITATGQRVTLRCSPRSGDLSVYWYQQSLDQGLQFLIQYYNGEERAKGNILERFSAQQFPDLHSELNLSSLELGDSALYFCASSVPHRDSQETQYFGPGTRLLVL.